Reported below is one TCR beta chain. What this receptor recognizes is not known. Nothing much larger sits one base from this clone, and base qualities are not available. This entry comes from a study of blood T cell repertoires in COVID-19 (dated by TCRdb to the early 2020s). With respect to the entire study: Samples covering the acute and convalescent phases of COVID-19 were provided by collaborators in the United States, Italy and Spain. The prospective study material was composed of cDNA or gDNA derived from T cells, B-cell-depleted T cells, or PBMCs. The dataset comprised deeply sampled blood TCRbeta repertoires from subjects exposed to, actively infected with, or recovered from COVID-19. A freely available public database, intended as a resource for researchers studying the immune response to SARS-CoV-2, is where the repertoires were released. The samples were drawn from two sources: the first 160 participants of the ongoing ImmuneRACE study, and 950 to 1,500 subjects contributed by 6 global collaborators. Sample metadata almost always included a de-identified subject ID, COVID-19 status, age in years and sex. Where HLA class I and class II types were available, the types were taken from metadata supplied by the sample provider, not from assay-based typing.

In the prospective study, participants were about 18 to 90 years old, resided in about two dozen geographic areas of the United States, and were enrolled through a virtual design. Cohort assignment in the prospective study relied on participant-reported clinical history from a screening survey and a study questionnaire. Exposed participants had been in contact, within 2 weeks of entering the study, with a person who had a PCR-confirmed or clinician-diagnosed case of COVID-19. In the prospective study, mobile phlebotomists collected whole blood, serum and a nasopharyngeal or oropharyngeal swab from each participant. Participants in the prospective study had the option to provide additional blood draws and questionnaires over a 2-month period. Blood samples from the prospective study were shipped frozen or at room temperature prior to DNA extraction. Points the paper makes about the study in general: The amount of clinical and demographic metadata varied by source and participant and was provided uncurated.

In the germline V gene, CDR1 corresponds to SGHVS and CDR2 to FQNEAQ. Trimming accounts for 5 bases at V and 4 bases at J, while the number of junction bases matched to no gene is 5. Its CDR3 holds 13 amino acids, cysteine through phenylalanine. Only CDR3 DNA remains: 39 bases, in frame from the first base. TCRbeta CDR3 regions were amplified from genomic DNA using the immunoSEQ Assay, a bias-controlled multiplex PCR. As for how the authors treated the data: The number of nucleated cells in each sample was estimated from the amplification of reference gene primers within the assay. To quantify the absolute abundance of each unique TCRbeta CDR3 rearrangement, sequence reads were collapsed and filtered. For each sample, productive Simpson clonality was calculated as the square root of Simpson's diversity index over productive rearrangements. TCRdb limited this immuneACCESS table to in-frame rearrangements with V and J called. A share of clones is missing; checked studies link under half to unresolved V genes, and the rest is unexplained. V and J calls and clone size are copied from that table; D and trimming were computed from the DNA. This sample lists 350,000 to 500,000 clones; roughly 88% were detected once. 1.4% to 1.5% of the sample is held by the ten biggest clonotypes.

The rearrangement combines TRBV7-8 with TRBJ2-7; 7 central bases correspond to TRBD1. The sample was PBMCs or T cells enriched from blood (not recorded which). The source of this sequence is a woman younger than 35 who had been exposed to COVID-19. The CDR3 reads CASSQGQSYEQYF. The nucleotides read TGTGCCAGCAGCCAGGGACAGTCGTACGAGCAGTACTTC.